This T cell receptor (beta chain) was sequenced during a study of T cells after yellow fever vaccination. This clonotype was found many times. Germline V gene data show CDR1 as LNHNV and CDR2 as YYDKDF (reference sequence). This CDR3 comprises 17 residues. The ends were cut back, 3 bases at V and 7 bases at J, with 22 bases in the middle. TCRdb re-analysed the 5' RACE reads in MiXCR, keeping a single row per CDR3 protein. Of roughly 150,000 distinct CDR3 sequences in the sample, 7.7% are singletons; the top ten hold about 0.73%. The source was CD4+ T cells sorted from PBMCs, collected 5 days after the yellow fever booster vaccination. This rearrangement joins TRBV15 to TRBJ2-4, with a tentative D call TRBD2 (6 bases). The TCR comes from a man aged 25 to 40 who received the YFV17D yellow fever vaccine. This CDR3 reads CATSRGTDLGRGNIQYF. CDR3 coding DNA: TGTGCCACCAGCAGGGGTACAGATCTAGGTCGGGGGAACATTCAGTACTTC. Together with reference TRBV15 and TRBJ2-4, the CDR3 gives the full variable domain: DAMVIQNPRYQVTQFGKPVTLSCSQTLNHNVMYWYQQKSSQAPKLLFHYYDKDFNNEADTPDNFQSRRPNTSFCFLDIRSPGLGDTAMYLCATSRGTDLGRGNIQYFGAGTRLSVL.